The rows below give T cell receptor beta chains drawn from one sample of a study of T cell responses to AZD1222 COVID-19 vaccine. Using immunoSEQ multiplex PCR, the repertoire was profiled, and TCRdb retains in-frame clones only, with some absent. The repertoire holds 45,000 or so clones, roughly 88% seen once, with about 36% in the top ten. The specimen comprised peripheral blood, sampled 28 days after the second AZD1222 dose. The receptor set was obtained from an adult who received the AZD1222 COVID-19 vaccine. CDR3s include the opening cysteine and the closing phenylalanine or tryptophan. The D gene is left open where the match is weak. Rows give clone size only sometimes, using once, few, many, or a class for an expanded clone.

cdr3_aa: CASSFRGGYTF
cdr3_nt: TGTGCCAGCAGCTTCAGGGGTGGCTACACCTTC
j_call: TRBJ1-2
d_call: .
clone_size: .
v_call: TRBV11-2

cdr3_aa: CAIKGTGSEVTEAFF
cdr3_nt: TGTGCCATCAAGGGAACGGGGTCGGAAGTTACTGAAGCTTTCTTT
j_call: TRBJ1-1
d_call: .
clone_size: .
v_call: TRBV10-3

cdr3_aa: CASSPQMNTEAFF
cdr3_nt: TGTGCCAGCAGTCCTCAGATGAACACTGAAGCTTTCTTT
j_call: TRBJ1-1
d_call: .
clone_size: .
v_call: TRBV14

cdr3_aa: CASSEQAGGATNTDTQYF
cdr3_nt: TGCGCCAGCAGCGAGCAAGCGGGGGGCGCTACCAACACAGATACGCAGTATTTT
j_call: TRBJ2-3
d_call: TRBD2
clone_size: .
v_call: TRBV5-1

cdr3_aa: CASRLDGGGGTEAFF
cdr3_nt: TGCGCCAGCAGGCTGGATGGGGGCGGTGGCACTGAAGCTTTCTTT
j_call: TRBJ1-1
d_call: .
clone_size: .
v_call: TRBV5-1

cdr3_aa: CARGREGEQYF
cdr3_nt: TGTGCCCGAGGTAGGGAGGGCGAGCAGTACTTC
j_call: TRBJ2-7
d_call: TRBD2
clone_size: once
v_call: TRBV30

cdr3_aa: CAWSVSGGTGELFF
cdr3_nt: TGTGCCTGGAGTGTATCGGGGGGCACCGGGGAGCTGTTTTTT
j_call: TRBJ2-2
d_call: TRBD2
clone_size: .
v_call: TRBV30

cdr3_aa: CATSDSGRGETQYF
cdr3_nt: TGTGCCACCAGTGATTCTGGCAGGGGAGAGACCCAGTACTTC
j_call: TRBJ2-5
d_call: .
clone_size: .
v_call: TRBV24-1

cdr3_aa: CASSPFPGHLDTGELFF
cdr3_nt: TGTGCCAGCAGTCCCTTCCCGGGACATTTAGACACCGGGGAGCTGTTTTTT
j_call: TRBJ2-2
d_call: .
clone_size: few
v_call: TRBV27

cdr3_aa: CASSGDRPNYGYTF
cdr3_nt: TGTGCCAGCAGTGGAGACAGGCCAAACTATGGCTACACCTTC
j_call: TRBJ1-2
d_call: .
clone_size: .
v_call: TRBV2

cdr3_aa: CASIAGRWNSPLHF
cdr3_nt: TGTGCCAGCATAGCCGGGAGGTGGAATTCACCCCTCCACTTT
j_call: TRBJ1-6
d_call: .
clone_size: .
v_call: TRBV6-1

cdr3_aa: CSGGRTRDGEAFF
cdr3_nt: TGCAGCGGGGGACGGACCAGGGATGGTGAAGCTTTCTTT
j_call: TRBJ1-1
d_call: .
clone_size: .
v_call: TRBV29-1

cdr3_aa: CASSLGTQGYEQYF
cdr3_nt: TGTGCCAGCAGCCTGGGTACCCAGGGTTACGAGCAGTACTTC
j_call: TRBJ2-7
d_call: .
clone_size: .
v_call: TRBV7-2

cdr3_aa: CASSTTIATNEKLFF
cdr3_nt: TGTGCCAGCAGTACGACTATAGCAACTAATGAAAAACTGTTTTTT
j_call: TRBJ1-4
d_call: .
clone_size: .
v_call: TRBV7-8

cdr3_aa: CASSEVRGFGTEAFF
cdr3_nt: TGTGCCAGCAGTGAAGTAAGAGGGTTCGGAACTGAAGCTTTCTTT
j_call: TRBJ1-1
d_call: .
clone_size: .
v_call: TRBV2

cdr3_aa: CASELRGGNSPLHF
cdr3_nt: TGTGCCAGCGAGCTTCGCGGGGGGAATTCACCCCTCCACTTT
j_call: TRBJ1-6
d_call: .
clone_size: .
v_call: TRBV6-5

cdr3_aa: CASSPRGSNQPQHF
cdr3_nt: TGCGCCAGCAGTCCCAGGGGAAGCAATCAGCCCCAGCATTTT
j_call: TRBJ1-5
d_call: .
clone_size: once
v_call: TRBV23-1

cdr3_aa: CASSLGMVGNQPQHF
cdr3_nt: TGTGCCAGCAGCTTAGGTATGGTCGGGAATCAGCCCCAGCATTTT
j_call: TRBJ1-5
d_call: .
clone_size: .
v_call: TRBV7-2

cdr3_aa: CASNKGLSEQFF
cdr3_nt: TGTGCCAGCAATAAAGGACTTTCAGAGCAGTTCTTC
j_call: TRBJ2-1
d_call: .
clone_size: .
v_call: TRBV2

cdr3_aa: CASSQVDIYGYTF
cdr3_nt: TGTGCCAGCAGCCAAGTAGACATCTATGGCTACACCTTC
j_call: TRBJ1-2
d_call: .
clone_size: .
v_call: TRBV14

cdr3_aa: CSVRTGGGKETQYF
cdr3_nt: TGCAGCGTCCGGACTGGGGGGGGTAAAGAGACCCAGTACTTC
j_call: TRBJ2-5
d_call: TRBD2
clone_size: .
v_call: TRBV29-1

cdr3_aa: CASSIKMNTEAFF
cdr3_nt: TGTGCCAGTAGTATTAAAATGAACACTGAAGCTTTCTTT
j_call: TRBJ1-1
d_call: .
clone_size: once
v_call: TRBV19

cdr3_aa: CASSQSSSLRGYTF
cdr3_nt: TGCGCCAGCAGCCAATCCTCGTCCCTCCGGGGCTACACCTTC
j_call: TRBJ1-2
d_call: .
clone_size: once
v_call: TRBV4-3

cdr3_aa: CASSSRQGEGYGYTF
cdr3_nt: TGTGCCAGCAGCTCGCGACAGGGGGAGGGGTATGGCTACACCTTC
j_call: TRBJ1-2
d_call: TRBD1
clone_size: .
v_call: TRBV7-2

cdr3_aa: CASSSFLAGGHEQYF
cdr3_nt: TGTGCCAGCAGCTCGTTCCTAGCGGGGGGACACGAGCAGTACTTC
j_call: TRBJ2-7
d_call: TRBD2
clone_size: once
v_call: TRBV5-6

cdr3_aa: CASSQGAGSSYEQYF
cdr3_nt: TGTGCCAGCAGCCAAGGAGCGGGGAGCTCCTACGAGCAGTACTTC
j_call: TRBJ2-7
d_call: TRBD2
clone_size: .
v_call: TRBV3-1/TRBV3-2

cdr3_aa: CASSFEGNEQYF
cdr3_nt: TGTGCCAGCAGCTTTGAGGGGAACGAGCAGTACTTC
j_call: TRBJ2-7
d_call: .
clone_size: .
v_call: TRBV11-2